The 18 T cell receptor beta chains below all came from one sample that was sequenced in a study of shared clonotypes between healthy human individuals (dated by TCRdb to the early 2020s). CD8 naive samples were obtained by positive selection for CCR7 among CD45RO-negative cells, yielding a CD45RA+CCR7+ population from which TemRA cells were excluded. The library was generated by the immunoSEQ multiplex PCR assay. The source is immuneACCESS, and TCRdb retained only in-frame sequences with V and J called. Part of the clones is not carried over; for the studies checked, unresolved V genes explain less than half of this, and the remainder is unexplained. The sample table holds 760,000 or so clones, of which about 97% were seen once. The ten largest clonotypes hold under 0.25% of the sample. Sequencing input: naive CD8+ T cells sorted from blood. Interpreted using the paper, the cell subset or site label stands for: CD45RA+CCR7+. Receptors originate from a man younger than 40 in good health.

The chain employs TRBV6-4 and TRBJ2-1; D ambiguous. V gave up 5 bases and J gave up 5 bases, with 13 bases separating them. CDR3 length equals 14 residues. Germline V lookup: CDR1 MRHNA, CDR2 SNTAGT. The CDR3 region has the DNA TGTGCCAGCAGTATCGTCTTGGACGACAATGAGCAGTTCTTC. As protein: CASSIVLDDNEQFF.

The CDR3 DNA is TGTGCCAGCAGTGTGACGGGAATCAACTCCTACAATGAGCAGTTCTTC. It translates to CASSVTGINSYNEQFF. The chain links TRBV13 to TRBJ2-1; perhaps TRBD2 as D (5 bases). Germline V gene lookup returns CDR1 PRHDT and CDR2 FYEKMQ (reference sequence). The CDR3 spans 16 residues. V was clipped by 6 bases and J by 0 bases, with 15 bases between them.

V and J are TRBV28 and TRBJ2-2; D may correspond to TRBD1 or TRBD2 (5 bases each). Deletions cut 3 bases from V and 3 bases from J, with 14 bases between. The CDR3 consists of 16 residues. In germline, CDR1 is MDHEN, CDR2 SYDVKM. Written as DNA, the CDR3 is TGTGCCAGCAGTTTGAGGGTTAGGGGCCACACCGGGGAGCTGTTTTTT. Residues: CASSLRVRGHTGELFF.

In DNA form, the CDR3 reads TGTGCCAGCAGCTTAATGGGGACAGGGGGCTACAATGAGCAGTTCTTC. Its translation: CASSLMGTGGYNEQFF. The chain carries TRBV7-3 and TRBJ2-1, with 11 positions matching TRBD1. Germline trimming cut 1 base from V and 3 bases from J; bases unmatched to any gene: 2. This CDR3 spans 16 amino acids. The germline V gene has CDR1 SGHTA and CDR2 FQGTGA.

Comments on this clone: The junction departs from germline at one end; a sequencing error may be responsible. The V and J genes are TRBV7-9 and TRBJ1-2; D perhaps matches TRBD1 (5 bases). CDR3 length equals 11 residues. Germline loops: CDR1 SEHNR, CDR2 FQNEAQ (reference sequence). The DNA for the CDR3 is TGTGCCAGCAGCTTAGGTCAGGGTTGGGCCTTC. Translated: CASSLGQGWAF.

The chain carries TRBV18 and TRBJ2-1, with a possible D match to TRBD2 (6 bases). This CDR3 is 16 amino acids long. The V and J ends lost 0 bases and 4 bases respectively, with 13 bases between them. Per germline, CDR1 KGHSH and CDR2 LQKENI. The DNA of the CDR3 is TGTGCCAGCTCACCACCTGTAGCGGAACATTACAATGAGCAGTTCTTC. Encoded protein: CASSPPVAEHYNEQFF.

The genes are TRBV4-1 and TRBJ2-2; D might be TRBD1 (7 bases). This CDR3 spans 18 amino acids. Germline CDR1 and CDR2: MGHRA and YSYEKL. V was clipped by 1 base and J by 3 bases, with 18 bases between them. The CDR3 loop is CASSQGGQGGYDTGELFF. The CDR3 DNA follows: TGCGCCAGCAGCCAAGGGGGGCAGGGGGGATACGACACCGGGGAGCTGTTTTTT.

This rearrangement joins TRBV5-5 to TRBJ2-1, with 7 bases aligning to TRBD2. The CDR3 extends over 18 amino acids. CDR1 is SGHKS and CDR2 is YYEKEE in the germline V gene (reference sequence). Germline trimming cut 4 bases from V and 2 bases from J; bases unmatched to any gene: 15. Written as DNA, the CDR3 is TGTGCCAGCAGCCACCGTTGGCTAGCGGACCCAACCTACAATGAGCAGTTCTTC. Amino acid sequence: CASSHRWLADPTYNEQFF. Full variable domain (remainder filled in from reference TRBV5-5 and TRBJ2-1): DAGVTQSPTHLIKTRGQQVTLRCSPISGHKSVSWYQQVLGQGPQFIFQYYEKEERGRGNFPDRFSARQFPNYSSELNVNALLLGDSALYLCASSHRWLADPTYNEQFFGPGTRLTVL.

The chain has TRBV13 and TRBJ1-1; D is uncertain. CDR1 and CDR2 (germline): PRHDT, FYEKMQ (reference sequence). The V gene lost 1 base and the J gene lost 1 base, with 4 bases spanning the gap. The CDR3 spans 13 residues. CDR3 sequence: CASSLAANTEAFF. In DNA, the CDR3 is TGTGCCAGCAGCTTAGCGGCGAACACTGAAGCTTTCTTT.

The count of this clone is one. The sample carries other DNA sequences with the same CDR3. This chain connects TRBV19 to TRBJ2-7; 12 bases agree with TRBD2. Germline V gene data show CDR1 as LNHDA and CDR2 as SQIVND (reference sequence). This CDR3 spans 15 amino acids. V lost 6 bases and J lost 0; bases outside the gene matches: 3. The CDR3 sequence: CASSLAGGSSYEQYF. Written as DNA, the CDR3 is TGTGCCAGTAGCCTAGCGGGAGGGAGCTCCTACGAGCAGTACTTC.

This sequence joins TRBV12-5 and TRBJ2-1; 15 bases map to TRBD2. V was clipped by 6 bases and J by 8 bases; unmatched bases: 17. CDR1 and CDR2 (germline): LGHNT, FRNRAP. The CDR3 contains 19 residues. The CDR3 DNA sequence: TGTGCTAGTGGCCACGGACTAGCGGGAGGGCGGAAGGAGGTCGATGAGCAGTTCTTC. This gives the protein CASGHGLAGGRKEVDEQFF.

The chain employs TRBV27 and TRBJ2-7; 8 bases are a match to TRBD1. Germline V gives CDR1 MNHEY, CDR2 SMNVEV (reference sequence). This CDR3 comprises 14 residues. Unmatched junction bases numbered 10, after V lost 6 bases and J lost 6 bases. The CDR3 DNA reads as TGTGCCAGCAGCCATACAGGGGGTAACGCCGAGCAGTACTTC. It codes for CASSHTGGNAEQYF.

V gene TRBV7-9 combines with J gene TRBJ1-5; 9 positions agree with TRBD1. Germline loops: CDR1 SEHNR, CDR2 FQNEAQ (reference sequence). With V trimmed by 5 bases and J by 4 bases, 6 bases remained unmatched. The CDR3 contains 15 residues. CDR3 loop: CASSKLGTGNQPQHF. Here the CDR3 DNA reads TGTGCCAGCAGCAAACTCGGGACAGGGAATCAGCCCCAGCATTTT.

J is TRBJ1-3 and V is TRBV29-1; TRBD1 might be the D (6 bases). The CDR3 is 16 amino acids. V lost 0 bases and J lost 0, with 12 bases in between. Germline CDR1 SQVTM, CDR2 ANQGSEA. CDR3 nucleotide sequence: TGCAGCGTTGAAGAATGGACAGTCAACTCTGGAAACACCATATATTTT. Translation: CSVEEWTVNSGNTIYF.

This clone has just one count. The gene calls are TRBV15 and TRBJ1-4; D not certain. With 0 bases removed from V and 0 bases from J, the gap between germline ends came to 11 bases. CDR1 and CDR2 (germline): LNHNV, YYDKDF (reference sequence). This CDR3 contains 17 residues. The CDR3 loop reads CATSRDWSETTNEKLFF. The CDR3, as DNA: TGTGCCACCAGCAGAGATTGGTCGGAGACAACTAATGAAAAACTGTTTTTT.

The chain uses TRBV27 and TRBJ2-2; no reliable D call. The CDR3 is 11 residues long. The V end was cut by 8 bases, the J end by 6 bases, with 7 bases between. Germline CDR1 is MNHEY and CDR2 is SMNVEV (reference sequence). This chain's CDR3 is CASEKAGELFF. DNA for the CDR3: TGTGCCAGCGAAAAGGCCGGGGAGCTGTTTTTT.

The chain carries TRBV5-1 and TRBJ2-7; 11 bases agree with TRBD2. There are 18 residues in the CDR3. V gave up 4 bases and J gave up 5 bases; unmatched junction bases: 17. Germline V gives CDR1 SGHRS, CDR2 YFSETQ. CDR3: CASSLGLAGLLPGDEQYF. The CDR3 DNA is TGCGCCAGCAGCCTAGGACTAGCGGGCCTTCTTCCAGGCGACGAGCAGTACTTC.

The chain uses TRBV5-6 and TRBJ1-5; D not resolved. In germline, CDR1 is SGHDT, CDR2 YYEEEE. V dropped 2 bases and J dropped 0 bases, with 6 bases sitting between them. The CDR3 totals 14 residues. CDR3 sequence: CASSLLYSNQPQHF. DNA for the CDR3: TGTGCCAGCAGCTTACTTTATAGCAATCAGCCCCAGCATTTT.